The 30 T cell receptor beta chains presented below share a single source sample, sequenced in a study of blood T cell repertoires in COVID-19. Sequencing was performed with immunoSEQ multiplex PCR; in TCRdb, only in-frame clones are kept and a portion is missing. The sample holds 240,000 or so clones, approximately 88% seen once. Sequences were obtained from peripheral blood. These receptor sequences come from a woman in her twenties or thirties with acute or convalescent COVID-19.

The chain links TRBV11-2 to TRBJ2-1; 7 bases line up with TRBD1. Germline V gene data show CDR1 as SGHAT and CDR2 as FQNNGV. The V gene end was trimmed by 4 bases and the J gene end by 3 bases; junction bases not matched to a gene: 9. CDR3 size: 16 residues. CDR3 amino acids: CASSSNRDSRYNEQFF. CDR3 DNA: TGTGCCAGCAGCTCAAACCGGGACAGCCGCTACAATGAGCAGTTCTTC.

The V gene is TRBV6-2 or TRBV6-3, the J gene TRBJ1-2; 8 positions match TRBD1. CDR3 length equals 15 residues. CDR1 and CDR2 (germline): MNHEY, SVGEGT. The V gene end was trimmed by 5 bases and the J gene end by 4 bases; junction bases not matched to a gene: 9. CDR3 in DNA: TGTGCCAGCAGTACCGGACAGGGCAGGGGCTATGGCTACACCTTC. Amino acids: CASSTGQGRGYGYTF.

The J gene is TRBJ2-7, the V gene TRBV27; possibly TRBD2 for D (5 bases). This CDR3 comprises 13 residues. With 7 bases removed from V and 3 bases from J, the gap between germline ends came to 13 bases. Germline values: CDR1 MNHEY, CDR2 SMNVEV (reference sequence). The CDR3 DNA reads TGTGCCAGCACCGAACTAGGTAACTACGAGCAGTACTTC. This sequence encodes CASTELGNYEQYF.

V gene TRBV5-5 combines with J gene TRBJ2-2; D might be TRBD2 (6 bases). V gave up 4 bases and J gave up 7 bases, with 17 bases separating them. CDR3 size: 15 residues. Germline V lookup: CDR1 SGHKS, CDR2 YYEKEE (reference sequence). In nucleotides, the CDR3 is TGTGCCAGCAGCCCTGTGGGGAGGCCGGTCGGGGAGCTGTTTTTT. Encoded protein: CASSPVGRPVGELFF.

The CDR3 DNA follows: TGTGCCAGTAGTATACAGGGTGGACCCTACAATGAGCAGTTCTTC. Amino acids: CASSIQGGPYNEQFF. The chain uses TRBV19 and TRBJ2-1; D is possibly TRBD1 (5 bases). Looked up from germline, CDR1 is LNHDA and CDR2 is SQIVND (reference sequence). This CDR3 has 15 residues. Trimming took 2 bases from V and 2 from J, leaving 10 bases between them.

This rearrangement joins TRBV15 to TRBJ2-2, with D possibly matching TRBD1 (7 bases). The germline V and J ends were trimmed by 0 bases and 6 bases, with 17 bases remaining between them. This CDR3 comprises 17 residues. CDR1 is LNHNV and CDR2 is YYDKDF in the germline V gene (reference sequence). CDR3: CATSRDLGRGVPGELFF. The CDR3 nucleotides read TGTGCCACCAGCAGAGATCTGGGCAGGGGGGTTCCCGGGGAGCTGTTTTTT.

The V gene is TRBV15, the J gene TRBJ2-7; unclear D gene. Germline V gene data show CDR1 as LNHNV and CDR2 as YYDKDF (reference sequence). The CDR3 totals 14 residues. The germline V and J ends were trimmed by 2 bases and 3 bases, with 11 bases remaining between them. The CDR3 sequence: CATSRPPPSYEQYF. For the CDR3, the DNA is TGTGCCACCAGCAGACCGCCACCCAGCTACGAGCAGTACTTC.

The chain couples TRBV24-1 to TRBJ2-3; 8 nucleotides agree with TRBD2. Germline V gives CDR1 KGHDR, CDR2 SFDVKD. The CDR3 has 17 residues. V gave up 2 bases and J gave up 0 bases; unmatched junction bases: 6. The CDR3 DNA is TGTGCCACCAGTGATTCCACTAGCGGTGAGAGCACAGATACGCAGTATTTT. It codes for CATSDSTSGESTDTQYF.

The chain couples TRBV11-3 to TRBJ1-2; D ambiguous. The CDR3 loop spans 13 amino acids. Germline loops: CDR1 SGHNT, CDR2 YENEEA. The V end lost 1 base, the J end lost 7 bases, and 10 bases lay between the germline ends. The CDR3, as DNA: TGTGCCAGCAGCTTAGGTGATTCGGGTGGCTACACCTTC. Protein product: CASSLGDSGGYTF.

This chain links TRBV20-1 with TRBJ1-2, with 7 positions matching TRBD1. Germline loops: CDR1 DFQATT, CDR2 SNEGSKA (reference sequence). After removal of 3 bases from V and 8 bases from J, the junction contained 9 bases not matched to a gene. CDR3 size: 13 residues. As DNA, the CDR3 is TGCAGTGCTAGTCAAGGGGGCTGGGAAGGCTACACCTTC. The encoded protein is CSASQGGWEGYTF.

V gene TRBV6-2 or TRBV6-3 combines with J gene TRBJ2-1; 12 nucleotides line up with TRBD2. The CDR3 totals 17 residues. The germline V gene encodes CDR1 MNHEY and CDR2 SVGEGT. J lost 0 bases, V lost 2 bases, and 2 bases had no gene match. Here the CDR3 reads CASSYGTSGYSYNEQFF. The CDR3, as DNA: TGTGCCAGCAGTTACGGGACTAGCGGGTACTCCTACAATGAGCAGTTCTTC.

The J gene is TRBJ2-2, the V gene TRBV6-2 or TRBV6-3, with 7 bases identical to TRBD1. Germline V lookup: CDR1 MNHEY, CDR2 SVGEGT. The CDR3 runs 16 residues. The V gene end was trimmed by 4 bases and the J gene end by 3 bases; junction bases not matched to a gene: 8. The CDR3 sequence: CASSFARDRYTGELFF. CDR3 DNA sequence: TGTGCCAGCAGTTTTGCCCGGGACAGATACACCGGGGAGCTGTTTTTT.

CDR3 sequence: CASSLASGSNEKLFF. In DNA form, the CDR3 reads TGCGCCAGCAGCTTGGCTTCGGGATCTAATGAAAAACTGTTTTTT. The V call is TRBV5-1, the J call TRBJ1-4; no clear D gene. V was trimmed by 0 bases and J by 3 bases, leaving 9 bases between them. The V gene's germline CDR1 is SGHRS and CDR2 YFSETQ. The CDR3 is 15 amino acids.

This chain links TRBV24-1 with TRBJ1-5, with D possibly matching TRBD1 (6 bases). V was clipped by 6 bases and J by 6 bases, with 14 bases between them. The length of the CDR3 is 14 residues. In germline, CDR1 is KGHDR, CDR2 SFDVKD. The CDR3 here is CATSQQGLSQPQHF. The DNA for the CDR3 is TGTGCCACCAGTCAGCAGGGGTTAAGTCAGCCCCAGCATTTT.

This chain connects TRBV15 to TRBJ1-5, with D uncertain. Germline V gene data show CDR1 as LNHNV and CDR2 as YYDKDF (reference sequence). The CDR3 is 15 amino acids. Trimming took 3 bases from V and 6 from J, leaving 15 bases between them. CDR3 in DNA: TGTGCCACCAGCAGGGAACCGGGTGTTCGTCAGCCCCAGCATTTT. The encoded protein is CATSREPGVRQPQHF.

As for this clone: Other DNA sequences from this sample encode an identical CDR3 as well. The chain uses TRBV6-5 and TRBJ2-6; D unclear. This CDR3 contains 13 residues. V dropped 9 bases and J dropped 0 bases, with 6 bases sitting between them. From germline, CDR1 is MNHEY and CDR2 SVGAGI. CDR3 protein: CASRSSGANVLTF. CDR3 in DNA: TGTGCCAGTCGGTCCTCTGGGGCCAACGTCCTGACTTTC.

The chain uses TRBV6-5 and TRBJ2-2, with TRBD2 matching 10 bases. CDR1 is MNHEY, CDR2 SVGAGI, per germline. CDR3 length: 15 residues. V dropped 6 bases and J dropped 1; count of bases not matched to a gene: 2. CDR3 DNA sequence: TGTGCCAGCAGCTGGACTAGCGGGAACACCGGGGAGCTGTTTTTT. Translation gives CASSWTSGNTGELFF.

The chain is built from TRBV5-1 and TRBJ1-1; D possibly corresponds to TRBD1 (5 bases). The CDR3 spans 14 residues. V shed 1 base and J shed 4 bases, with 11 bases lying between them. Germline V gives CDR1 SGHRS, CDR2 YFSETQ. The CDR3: CASSLFGGSTEAFF. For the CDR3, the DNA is TGCGCCAGCAGCTTGTTTGGGGGGAGCACTGAAGCTTTCTTT.

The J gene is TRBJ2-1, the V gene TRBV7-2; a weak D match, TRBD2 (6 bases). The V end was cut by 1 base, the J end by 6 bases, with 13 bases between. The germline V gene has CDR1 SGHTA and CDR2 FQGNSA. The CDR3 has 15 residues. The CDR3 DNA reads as TGTGCCAGCAGCTTAGACCAAGTGGGAGGCAATGAGCAGTTCTTC. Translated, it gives CASSLDQVGGNEQFF.

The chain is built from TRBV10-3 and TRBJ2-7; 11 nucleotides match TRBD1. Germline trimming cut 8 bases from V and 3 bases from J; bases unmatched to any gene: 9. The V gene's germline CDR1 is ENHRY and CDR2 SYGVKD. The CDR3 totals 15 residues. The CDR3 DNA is TGTGCCATCCGGACAGGGGGCGGCACGAACTACGAGCAGTACTTC. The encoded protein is CAIRTGGGTNYEQYF.

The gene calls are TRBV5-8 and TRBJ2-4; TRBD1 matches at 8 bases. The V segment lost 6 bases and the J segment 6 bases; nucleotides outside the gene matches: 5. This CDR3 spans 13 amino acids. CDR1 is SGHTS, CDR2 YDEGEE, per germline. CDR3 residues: CASTITGGNIQYF. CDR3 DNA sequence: TGTGCCAGCACCATCACAGGGGGAAACATTCAGTACTTC. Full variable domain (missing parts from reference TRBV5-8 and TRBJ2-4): EAGVTQSPTHLIKTRGQQATLRCSPISGHTSVYWYQQALGLGLQFLLWYDEGEERNRGNFPPRFSGRQFPNYSSELNVNALELEDSALYLCASTITGGNIQYFGAGTRLSVL.

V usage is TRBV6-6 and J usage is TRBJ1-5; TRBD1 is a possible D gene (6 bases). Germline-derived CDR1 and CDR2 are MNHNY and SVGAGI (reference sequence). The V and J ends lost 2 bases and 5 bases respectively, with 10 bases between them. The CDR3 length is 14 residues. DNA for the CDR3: TGTGCCAGCAGTTACGAGGGGGTGGATCAGCCCCAGCATTTT. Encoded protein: CASSYEGVDQPQHF.

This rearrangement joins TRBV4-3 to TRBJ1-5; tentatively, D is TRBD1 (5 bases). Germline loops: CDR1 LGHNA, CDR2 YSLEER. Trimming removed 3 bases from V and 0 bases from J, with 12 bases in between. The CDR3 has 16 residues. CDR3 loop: CASSHYGDYSNQPQHF. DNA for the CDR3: TGCGCCAGCAGCCATTACGGGGACTATAGCAATCAGCCCCAGCATTTT.

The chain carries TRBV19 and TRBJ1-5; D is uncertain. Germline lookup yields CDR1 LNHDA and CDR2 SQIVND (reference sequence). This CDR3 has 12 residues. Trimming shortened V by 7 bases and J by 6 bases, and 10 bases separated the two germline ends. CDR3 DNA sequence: TGTGCCAGTACCTTGGGCAGTCAGCCCCAGCATTTT. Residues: CASTLGSQPQHF.

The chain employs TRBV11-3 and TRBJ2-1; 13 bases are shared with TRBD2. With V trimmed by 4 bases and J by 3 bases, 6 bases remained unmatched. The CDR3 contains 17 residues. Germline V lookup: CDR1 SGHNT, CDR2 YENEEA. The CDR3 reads CASSYGLAGDNYNEQFF. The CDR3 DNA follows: TGTGCCAGCAGCTATGGACTAGCGGGAGACAACTACAATGAGCAGTTCTTC.

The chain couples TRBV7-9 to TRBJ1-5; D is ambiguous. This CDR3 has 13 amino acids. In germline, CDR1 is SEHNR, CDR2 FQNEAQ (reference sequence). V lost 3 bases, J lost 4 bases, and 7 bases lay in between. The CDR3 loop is CASSFGGNQPQHF. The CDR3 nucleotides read TGTGCCAGCAGCTTCGGAGGGAATCAGCCCCAGCATTTT.

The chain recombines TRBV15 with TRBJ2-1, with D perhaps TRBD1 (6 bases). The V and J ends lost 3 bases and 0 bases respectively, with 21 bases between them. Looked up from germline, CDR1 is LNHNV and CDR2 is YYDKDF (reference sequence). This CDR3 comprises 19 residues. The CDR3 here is CATSSKSGAFKSSYNEQFF. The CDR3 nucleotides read TGTGCCACCAGCAGTAAGTCAGGGGCTTTCAAAAGCTCCTACAATGAGCAGTTCTTC.

The CDR3 spells CASGTGQYF. The DNA for the CDR3 is TGTGCCAGCGGGACTGGGCAGTACTTC. V usage is TRBV2 and J usage is TRBJ2-7; weak D call: TRBD2 (6 bases). The CDR3 extends over 9 amino acids. Trimming removed 8 bases at V and 9 bases at J, with 8 bases between. The germline V gene has CDR1 SNHLY and CDR2 FYNNEI. Full variable domain (missing parts from reference TRBV2 and TRBJ2-7): EPEVTQTPSHQVTQMGQEVILRCVPISNHLYFYWYRQILGQKVEFLVSFYNNEISEKSEIFDDQFSVERPDGSNFTLKIRSTKLEDSAMYFCASGTGQYFGPGTRLTVT.

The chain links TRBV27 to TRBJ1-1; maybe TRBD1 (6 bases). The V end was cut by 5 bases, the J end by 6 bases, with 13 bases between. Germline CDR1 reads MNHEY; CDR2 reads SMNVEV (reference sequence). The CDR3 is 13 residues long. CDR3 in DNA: TGTGCCAGCAGTCTCAGGGGTCCCGCTGAAGCTTTCTTT. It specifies CASSLRGPAEAFF.

The CDR3 region is CASSLVSASGRSNEQFF. CDR3 in DNA: TGTGCCAGCAGCTTAGTATCGGCTAGCGGGAGGAGCAATGAGCAGTTCTTC. The rearrangement joins TRBV11-2 to TRBJ2-1; 11 bases are a match to TRBD2. Germline-derived CDR1 and CDR2 are SGHAT and FQNNGV. With 1 base clipped from V and 6 bases from J, the junction kept 8 bases outside the gene matches. The CDR3 runs to 17 residues.